This passage covers 16 T cell receptor beta chains from one sample sequenced in a study of blood T cell repertoires in COVID-19 (dated by TCRdb to about 2020). The library was produced with the immunoSEQ multiplex PCR assay. TCRdb re-hosts the immuneACCESS table, in-frame sequences only. Its copies lack some clones; in the studies checked, an unresolved V gene accounts for under half of them, and the cause for the rest is not known. Present in this sample are over 30,000 clones, around 91% of which were seen just once. The ten largest make up about 21% of the sample. Sequences were obtained from peripheral blood. The receptors come from a man older than 75 with acute or convalescent COVID-19.

This clone showed up just once. The chain employs TRBV2 and TRBJ2-1; 7 nucleotides line up with TRBD1. The ends lost 5 bases at V and 4 bases at J; junction bases unmatched: 11. Germline CDR1 and CDR2: SNHLY and FYNNEI. The CDR3 contains 16 residues. CDR3 sequence reads: CASSTRDSEIYNEQFF. For the CDR3, the DNA is TGTGCCAGCAGTACCCGGGACAGTGAAATTTACAATGAGCAGTTCTTC.

The chain employs TRBV9 and TRBJ1-3; no reliable D call. Trimming removed 0 bases at V and 0 bases at J, with 16 bases between. Germline CDR1 SGDLS, CDR2 YYNGEE. This CDR3 has 18 amino acids. The DNA of the CDR3 is TGTGCCAGCAGCGTAGCCCCAGACCAGGTTATCTCTGGAAACACCATATATTTT. As protein: CASSVAPDQVISGNTIYF.

The chain combines TRBV5-1 with TRBJ1-2; possible D gene TRBD1, 5 bases. Germline V gene lookup returns CDR1 SGHRS and CDR2 YFSETQ. V shed 0 bases and J shed 2 bases, with 11 bases lying between them. The CDR3 consists of 15 residues. The CDR3 DNA is TGCGCCAGCAGCTTGGCCGTGACAGCCAACTATGGCTACACCTTC. Its protein is CASSLAVTANYGYTF.

V is TRBV28 and J is TRBJ2-4; a weak D match, TRBD2 (6 bases). The CDR3 loop spans 16 amino acids. Germline V gene data show CDR1 as MDHEN and CDR2 as SYDVKM. V gave up 4 bases and J gave up 0 bases, with 13 bases separating them. The CDR3 spells CASSSGTFLAKNIQYF. DNA of the CDR3: TGTGCCAGCAGTTCGGGGACTTTCTTAGCCAAAAACATTCAGTACTTC.

The V and J genes are TRBV30 and TRBJ1-1, with TRBD1 identical over 7 bases. The germline gives CDR1 GTSNPN, CDR2 SVGIG (reference sequence). This CDR3 region has 11 residues. J gave up 7 bases and V 8 bases, and 7 bases lay outside the gene matches. DNA of the CDR3: TGTGCCACCCGGGACAGTCTTGAAGCTTTCTTT. Translated, it gives CATRDSLEAFF.

The V and J genes are TRBV10-1 and TRBJ2-5; TRBD1 matches 8 bases. The CDR3 totals 14 residues. Germline V gives CDR1 WNHNN, CDR2 SYGVQD (reference sequence). V trimming: 6 bases; J trimming: 3 bases; junction bases outside the gene matches: 6. This CDR3 reads CASSVTGDEETQYF. The CDR3 nucleotides read TGCGCCAGCAGCGTGACAGGGGATGAAGAGACCCAGTACTTC.

V gene TRBV2 combines with J gene TRBJ1-2, with 8 bases matching TRBD1. Germline CDR1 SNHLY, CDR2 FYNNEI. This CDR3 spans 16 amino acids. The V segment lost 3 bases and the J segment 4 bases; nucleotides outside the gene matches: 10. The CDR3 sequence is CASSDPGQGRGYGYTF. CDR3 coding DNA: TGTGCCAGCAGTGATCCCGGACAGGGAAGGGGCTATGGCTACACCTTC.

This chain uses TRBV9 with TRBJ2-1, with 9 bases identical to TRBD2. The V and J ends lost 2 bases and 8 bases, in that order; junction bases with no gene match: 8. This CDR3 has 15 residues. CDR1 and CDR2 from the germline V gene are SGDLS and YYNGEE. The CDR3 reads CASSVLAGPEDEQFF. The CDR3 nucleotides are TGTGCCAGCAGCGTGCTAGCGGGGCCTGAGGATGAGCAGTTCTTC.

The chain has TRBV5-1 and TRBJ1-3; TRBD1 matches at 10 bases. The V gene's germline CDR1 is SGHRS and CDR2 YFSETQ. This CDR3 comprises 16 residues. The trim removed 3 bases at V and 2 bases at J, leaving 5 bases unmatched. CDR3 region: CASSSGTGATGNTIYF. The CDR3 nucleotides read TGCGCCAGCAGCTCCGGGACAGGGGCAACTGGAAACACCATATATTTT.

The CDR3 spells CASSQDLVGAGGKAFF. For the CDR3, the DNA is TGCGCCAGCAGCCAAGATCTTGTAGGGGCGGGGGGGAAAGCTTTCTTT. The chain uses TRBV4-1 and TRBJ1-1, with D tentatively TRBD1 (5 bases). This CDR3 has 16 amino acids. CDR1 is MGHRA, CDR2 YSYEKL, per germline. Trimming removed 0 bases at V and 9 bases at J, with 20 bases between.

This rearrangement joins TRBV6-5 to TRBJ1-2; D not certain. V shed 2 bases and J shed 5 bases, with 15 bases lying between them. The V gene's germline CDR1 is MNHEY and CDR2 SVGAGI. The length of the CDR3 is 15 residues. The CDR3 region has the DNA TGTGCCAGCAGTTACCGGTCCGCCAGAGGGTATGGCTACACCTTC. It translates to CASSYRSARGYGYTF.

The chain joins TRBV5-1 to TRBJ2-5, with D perhaps matching TRBD1 (6 bases). Germline-derived CDR1 and CDR2 are SGHRS and YFSETQ. This CDR3 comprises 15 residues. Trimming left V 4 bases short and J 4 bases short, with 17 bases between. In nucleotides, the CDR3 is TGCGCCAGCAGCCCTCAATCCCTGACAGGAGAGACCCAGTACTTC. Translating gives CASSPQSLTGETQYF.

In its sample, this clone ranks as medium-sized. The V call is TRBV19, the J call TRBJ1-2; the match to TRBD1 covers 10 bases. Germline CDR1 and CDR2: LNHDA and SQIVND (reference sequence). The V gene end was trimmed by 6 bases and the J gene end by 8 bases; junction bases not matched to a gene: 6. The CDR3 extends over 13 amino acids. DNA for the CDR3: TGTGCCAGTAGCGACAGGGGGCAGACGGGCTACACCTTC. This encodes CASSDRGQTGYTF.

The chain employs TRBV19 and TRBJ1-1, with D possibly matching TRBD1 (5 bases). V was cut by 7 bases and J by 11 bases, with 14 bases left in between. Germline V gives CDR1 LNHDA, CDR2 SQIVND (reference sequence). The CDR3 extends over 11 amino acids. The CDR3 DNA reads TGTGCCAGTACCCTGGGAGGGGACGCTTTCTTT. It yields the protein CASTLGGDAFF.

This rearrangement joins TRBV5-4 to TRBJ2-2, with 9 bases lining up with TRBD2. The length of the CDR3 is 15 residues. Germline V gives CDR1 SGHNT, CDR2 YYREEE (reference sequence). The J segment lost 6 bases and the V segment lost 5 bases, leaving 8 bases of the junction unmatched. CDR3 nucleotide sequence: TGTGCCAGCAGGGGCGGGGGGGTCTATCCCGGGGAGCTGTTTTTT. This codes for CASRGGGVYPGELFF.

This chain links TRBV10-3 with TRBJ1-2; unclear D gene. V was clipped by 4 bases and J by 2 bases, with 23 bases between them. From germline, CDR1 is ENHRY and CDR2 SYGVKD. The CDR3 length is 18 residues. CDR3 region: CAISGRQSEGPRNYGYTF. Written as DNA, the CDR3 is TGTGCCATCAGTGGCAGACAATCGGAGGGCCCACGAAACTATGGCTACACCTTC.